This TCR beta chain was sequenced for a study of blood T cell repertoires in COVID-19. Authors' data handling: It was from reference gene primer amplification that nucleated cell counts were estimated. The method was immunoSEQ multiplex PCR; TCRdb's version includes in-frame clones alone and lacks a portion of them. The V and J calls and clone size come from that table; D and trimming were worked out from the DNA. Here the sample spans about 69,000 clones, roughly 80% being singletons. The germline V gene encodes CDR1 LGHDT and CDR2 YNNKEL (reference sequence). Trimming took off 3 bases at V and 0 bases at J, with 12 bases between the two ends. The CDR3 extends over 16 amino acids.

The TCR originated in a human donor in a cohort sampled during active COVID-19. This rearrangement joins TRBV3-1 (or the pseudogene TRBV3-2) to TRBJ1-3; no reliable D call. The material sequenced was peripheral blood. As DNA, the CDR3 is TGTGCCAGCAGCCACTTCGTCTCGCGCTCTGGAAACACCATATATTTT. It is translated as CASSHFVSRSGNTIYF.